Listed here are 16 T cell receptor beta chains from one sample, sequenced in a study of blood T cell repertoires in COVID-19 (dated by TCRdb to 2018 to 2020). Library construction relied on the immunoSEQ multiplex PCR assay. TCRdb took over this immuneACCESS table, retaining in-frame rearrangements with V and J assigned. Such tables are incomplete; in checked studies, under half of the missing clones stem from an unresolved V gene, and the remainder is unexplained. The sample includes about 200,000 clones, with around nine tenths observed a single time. Together, the top ten hold about 4% of the sample. Sample: PBMCs or T cells enriched from blood (not recorded which). These receptors originate from a woman in her twenties or thirties with acute COVID-19.

The chain uses TRBV6-5 and TRBJ1-4; D is perhaps TRBD1 (5 bases). The V end was cut by 6 bases, the J end by 0 bases, with 11 bases between. Per germline, CDR1 MNHEY and CDR2 SVGAGI. The CDR3 is 15 amino acids. DNA of the CDR3: TGTGCCAGCAGGAAGGCGGGGGCAACTAATGAAAAACTGTTTTTT. Protein sequence: CASRKAGATNEKLFF.

The chain has TRBV28 and TRBJ1-5; 10 bases align to TRBD1. The J segment lost 3 bases and the V segment lost 5 bases, leaving 7 bases of the junction unmatched. The CDR3 covers 16 residues. The V gene's germline CDR1 is MDHEN and CDR2 SYDVKM. Written as DNA, the CDR3 is TGTGCCAGCAGTACCTCGGGACAGGGGTACAATCAGCCCCAGCATTTT. This codes for CASSTSGQGYNQPQHF.

The V and J genes are TRBV2 and TRBJ1-3; 7 bases align to TRBD1. The germline V gene encodes CDR1 SNHLY and CDR2 FYNNEI. This CDR3 is built from 18 residues. Trimming took 8 bases from V and 1 from J; bases not matched to a gene: 17. CDR3 sequence: CASGRPPHQGVSGNTIYF. In DNA, the CDR3 is TGTGCCAGCGGTCGCCCGCCTCATCAGGGGGTGTCTGGAAACACCATATATTTT.

This chain links TRBV21-1 with TRBJ2-2; no check of the table's D call, TRBD2, against the DNA was made. TRBV21-1 has pseudogene status. This CDR3 has 17 amino acids. CDR3 DNA: TGTGCCAGCCCCAGCGAAACTAGCGTGGAACAAATCGGGGAGCTGTTTTTT. Protein: CASPSETSVEQIGELFF.

V is TRBV18 and J is TRBJ1-5; D remains ambiguous. CDR1 is KGHSH, CDR2 LQKENI, per germline. The CDR3 has 14 residues. V lost 6 bases, J lost 1 base, and 10 bases lay in between. The CDR3 sequence is CASSPERSNQPQHF. The CDR3 nucleotides are TGTGCCAGCTCGCCTGAGAGGAGCAATCAGCCCCAGCATTTT.

The chain uses TRBV5-1 and TRBJ2-5; tentatively, D is TRBD2 (5 bases). The germline CDR1 and CDR2 sequences are SGHRS and YFSETQ. Trimming shortened V by 3 bases and J by 1 base, and 7 bases separated the two germline ends. This CDR3 contains 13 residues. The CDR3 DNA follows: TGCGCCAGCAGCTCGGACTTCCAAGAGACCCAGTACTTC. The encoded protein is CASSSDFQETQYF. The variable domain in full, completed from reference TRBV5-1 and TRBJ2-5, reads KAGVTQTPRYLIKTRGQQVTLSCSPISGHRSVSWYQQTPGQGLQFLFEYFSETQRNKGNFPGRFSGRQFSNSRSEMNVSTLELGDSALYLCASSSDFQETQYFGPGTRLLVL.

J is TRBJ1-2 and V is TRBV30; D gene ambiguous. The CDR3 spans 13 residues. The germline V and J ends were trimmed by 7 bases and 2 bases, with 14 bases remaining between them. Germline CDR1 and CDR2: GTSNPN and SVGIG (reference sequence). The CDR3 here is CASRVHQNYGYTF. The CDR3 DNA is TGTGCCTCCCGCGTGCACCAAAACTATGGCTACACCTTC.

V gene TRBV6-1 combines with J gene TRBJ1-4; D perhaps matches TRBD1 (5 bases). Germline CDR1 reads MNHNS; CDR2 reads SASEGT. This CDR3 spans 15 amino acids. The V gene lost 3 bases and the J gene lost 3 bases, with 11 bases spanning the gap. CDR3 DNA: TGTGCCAGCAGTGATCCTAACAGGTCTAATGAAAAACTGTTTTTT. It translates to CASSDPNRSNEKLFF.

This chain links TRBV5-1 with TRBJ1-5; no clear D. With 0 bases removed from V and 8 bases from J, the gap between germline ends came to 12 bases. The CDR3 totals 14 residues. Germline lookup yields CDR1 SGHRS and CDR2 YFSETQ. CDR3 sequence: CASSLESGLEPQHF. The CDR3 coding sequence is TGCGCCAGCAGCTTGGAGTCGGGTCTGGAGCCCCAGCATTTT.

V gene TRBV7-8 combines with J gene TRBJ1-1; D gene uncertain. With 2 bases removed from V and 5 bases from J, the gap between germline ends came to 12 bases. CDR1 and CDR2 (germline): SGHVS, FQNEAQ. This CDR3 contains 14 residues. The CDR3 is CASSLNGRETEAFF. Written as DNA, the CDR3 is TGTGCCAGCAGCTTAAATGGGAGGGAAACTGAAGCTTTCTTT.

In this sample, this clone turned up once. The rearrangement links TRBV29-1 to TRBJ2-7, with 7 bases matching TRBD1. The CDR3 extends over 13 amino acids. Per germline, CDR1 SQVTM and CDR2 ANQGSEA. With 6 bases clipped from V and 0 bases from J, the junction kept 5 bases outside the gene matches. CDR3 protein: CSVWTGSSYEQYF. As DNA, the CDR3 is TGCAGCGTCTGGACAGGATCCTCCTACGAGCAGTACTTC.

V and J are TRBV29-1 and TRBJ1-1; D is perhaps TRBD1 (6 bases). The CDR3 extends over 14 amino acids. V lost 6 bases and J 0 bases, leaving 14 bases between the germline ends. Per the germline V gene, CDR1 is SQVTM and CDR2 is ANQGSEA. The CDR3 protein is CSVKLGHMNTEAFF. The CDR3 nucleotides read TGCAGCGTGAAGTTGGGACACATGAACACTGAAGCTTTCTTT.

The chain joins TRBV29-1 to TRBJ2-2; D might be TRBD1 (5 bases). Between the trimmed V and J ends, which lost 4 bases and 0 bases, there was a span of 9 bases. Germline V gene data show CDR1 as SQVTM and CDR2 as ANQGSEA. This CDR3 region has 14 residues. The CDR3 DNA follows: TGCAGCGTTGCGCCGACAGCGAACACCGGGGAGCTGTTTTTT. Residues: CSVAPTANTGELFF.

The J gene is TRBJ2-1, the V gene TRBV9; the match to TRBD2 covers 10 bases. The V and J ends lost 4 bases and 7 bases, in that order; junction bases with no gene match: 8. Looked up from germline, CDR1 is SGDLS and CDR2 is YYNGEE. This CDR3 has 15 residues. In nucleotides, the CDR3 is TGTGCCAGCAGCCATCTTAGCGGGGGGAGGAATGAGCAGTTCTTC. Its protein is CASSHLSGGRNEQFF.

The chain couples TRBV7-9 to TRBJ1-1; unclear D gene. The CDR3 extends over 15 amino acids. With 3 bases removed from V and 1 base from J, the gap between germline ends came to 12 bases. Looked up from germline, CDR1 is SEHNR and CDR2 is FQNEAQ (reference sequence). CDR3 sequence reads: CASSLLVVGNTEAFF. CDR3 in DNA: TGTGCCAGCAGCTTGCTAGTCGTGGGGAACACTGAAGCTTTCTTT.

The rearrangement joins TRBV6-1 to TRBJ2-7; TRBD1 might be the D (6 bases). Trimming took 3 bases from V and 5 from J, leaving 17 bases between them. The germline gives CDR1 MNHNS, CDR2 SASEGT. This CDR3 spans 15 amino acids. The CDR3 DNA sequence: TGTGCCAGCAGTGAGAGACAGGTTGGTGGGGACGAGCAGTACTTC. Its translation is CASSERQVGGDEQYF.